This T cell receptor (beta chain) was sequenced in a study of blood T cell repertoires in COVID-19. In the authors' workflow: Counts of nucleated cells, estimated from reference gene primer amplification, were obtained. The protocol was immunoSEQ multiplex PCR, while the TCRdb copy is restricted to in-frame clones and leaves out a portion. V, J and clone size are taken as reported in that table, and D and trimming were inferred from the DNA itself. The sample records a few hundred thousand clones, around four fifths being singletons. CDR1 and CDR2 from the germline V gene are ENHRY and SYGVKD. The ends were cut back, 0 bases at V and 4 bases at J, with 9 bases in the middle. CDR3 length equals 14 residues. Recruits, aged about 18 to 100 years, lived in under 25 US areas.

This receptor was identified in a man aged 35 to 55 who had recovered from COVID-19. V gene TRBV10-3 combines with J gene TRBJ1-1; a possible D gene is TRBD1 (5 bases). What was sequenced was PBMCs or T cells enriched from blood (not recorded which). CDR3 sequence reads: CAISESGGGTEAFF. The DNA of the CDR3 is TGTGCCATCAGTGAGTCCGGGGGGGGCACTGAAGCTTTCTTT.